This T cell receptor (beta chain) appears in the sequencing data of a study of T cells in Graves' hyperthyroidism and ophthalmopathy. Overall study findings and caveats: Ophthalmopathy was model-predicted a median about 6 months pre-onset.

TCR beta CDR3 regions were amplified from RNA transcripts. The HTBI primer set was used in a first-round RT-PCR of the TCR CDR3. TCRdb reanalysed the multiplex PCR reads using MiXCR and keeps one entry per CDR3 protein. There are around 300,000 distinct CDR3 sequences in the sample; approximately 21% occur only once, and about 60% lies in the top ten. Germline loops: CDR1 KGHDR, CDR2 SFDVKD. Trimming left V 3 bases short and J 4 bases short, with 7 bases between. The CDR3 is 13 amino acids. With respect to this clonotype: Antigen specificity is unknown.

The TCR originated in a man aged 30-40 years with Graves' ophthalmopathy. Sequencing was done on a sample of blood. The rearrangement joins TRBV24-1 to TRBJ2-3; D gene uncertain. CDR3 nucleotide sequence: TGTGCCACCAGTGATCAGGCCGCAGATACGCAGTATTTT. Its translation is CATSDQAADTQYF.